This T cell receptor (beta chain) is drawn from a study of radiotherapy plus CTLA-4 blockade in lung cancer (dated by TCRdb to 2016 to 2018). In the study overall: Among enrolled patients, 15% to 20% had an objective response and 31% reached disease control.

The library was generated by the immunoSEQ multiplex PCR assay. TCRdb provides this immuneACCESS table in a form limited to in-frame rearrangements. Some clones are lacking; in checked studies, under half of them reflect an unresolved V gene, and why the rest are absent is not known. The sample table records tens of thousands of clones; over 65% of these occur just once. The biggest ten clones account for 8.9% of the sample. Focal radiation therapy combined with CTLA-4 blockade (ipilimumab) was tested in patients with chemo-refractory metastatic non-small-cell lung cancer. Points the paper makes about the study in general: After treatment with radiotherapy and ipilimumab, TCR clones that originated in tumors expanded in peripheral blood. The strongest predictors of response, as reported, were early dynamic changes in blood T cell clones along with a rise in serum interferon-beta after radiation.

The CDR3 has 16 amino acids, counting the end cysteine and phenylalanine. The retained sequence is limited to the CDR3, 48 bases, with the frame set at the first base. V has 4 bases trimmed and J has 0 bases trimmed; junction bases matching no gene number 7. The germline V gene (reference sequence) provides CDR1 SGHNT and CDR2 YYREEE. Points on this clone: Its antigen has not been determined. Per-nucleotide qualities are absent, and no much larger clonotype sits a single base away.

The sample here was peripheral blood, taken from a patient treated with radiotherapy plus ipilimumab. The chain couples TRBV5-4 to TRBJ1-3; TRBD1 fits 7 bases in the junction. This receptor was identified in a human donor with non-small cell lung cancer who had stable disease on radiotherapy plus ipilimumab. The CDR3 here reads CASSPGQAISGNTIYF. The DNA sequence follows: TGTGCCAGCAGCCCCGGACAGGCGATCTCTGGAAACACCATATATTTT.